This T cell receptor (beta chain) was recorded in a study of cytomegalovirus exposure and HLA in healthy donors. As for the study in general: The approximately 710 first-cohort repertoires and the roughly 120 validation repertoires shared the same platform, a later analysis reported.

The length of the CDR3 is 14 residues. V lost 4 bases, J lost 7 bases, and 15 bases lay in between. Germline V gives CDR1 SGHKS, CDR2 YYEKEE (reference sequence). The protocol was immunoSEQ multiplex PCR, while the TCRdb copy is restricted to in-frame clones and leaves out a portion. The sample lists about 200,000 clones; more than 75% were seen once. This clone was counted a single time. What it binds is not known. Study conclusions and caveats: Cytomegalovirus status, reportedly, was diagnosed with high specificity and sensitivity by the classifier.

V is TRBV5-5 and J is TRBJ2-1; a weak D match, TRBD2 (5 bases). The sequencing sample was made of PBMCs. The source is a young woman in good health and CMV-seronegative. The CDR3 loop reads CASSGRAVANEQFF. The CDR3 region has the DNA TGTGCCAGCAGCGGGCGGGCCGTTGCAAATGAGCAGTTCTTC. Looking up the rest from reference TRBV5-5 and TRBJ2-1 gives the full variable domain: DAGVTQSPTHLIKTRGQQVTLRCSPISGHKSVSWYQQVLGQGPQFIFQYYEKEERGRGNFPDRFSARQFPNYSSELNVNALLLGDSALYLCASSGRAVANEQFFGPGTRLTVL.